The 23 T cell receptor beta chains in this list originate from one sample, sequenced in a study of OX40 agonist ivuxolimab in advanced cancers. This table comes from immunoSEQ multiplex PCR, and its TCRdb copy is limited to in-frame clones, with some not included. The table lists around 63,000 clones, 75% to 90% of them singletons. Sequencing was performed on CD4+ or CD8+ T cells sorted from blood, taken in a trial of the OX40 agonist ivuxolimab. The receptor source for this set is an adult with an advanced solid tumor such as melanoma, head and neck, liver or kidney cancer.

The gene calls are TRBV19 and TRBJ1-2; D is ambiguous. The V end was cut by 3 bases, the J end by 0 bases, with 11 bases between. The CDR3 loop spans 15 amino acids. CDR1 LNHDA and CDR2 SQIVND come from the germline V gene (reference sequence). CDR3 DNA: TGTGCCAGTAGTATCTGGACGGGGTCTAACTATGGCTACACCTTC. Translated, it gives CASSIWTGSNYGYTF.

J is TRBJ2-1 and V is TRBV11-1, with D possibly matching TRBD1 (5 bases). With 1 base removed from V and 3 bases from J, the gap between germline ends came to 13 bases. The CDR3 is made up of 16 amino acids. The germline V gene encodes CDR1 SGHAT and CDR2 FQDESV (reference sequence). The CDR3 loop reads CASSLVGRAFYNEQFF. CDR3 DNA sequence: TGTGCCAGCAGCTTAGTCGGCAGGGCCTTCTACAATGAGCAGTTCTTC.

The rearrangement joins TRBV7-2 to TRBJ2-6; D unresolved. V lost 1 base to trimming and J lost 4 bases, with 5 bases between them. Germline lookup yields CDR1 SGHTA and CDR2 FQGNSA. The CDR3 runs to 14 residues. The CDR3 DNA sequence: TGTGCCAGCAGCTTAGGGGCCGGGGCCAACGTCCTGACTTTC. It is translated as CASSLGAGANVLTF.

This chain links TRBV19 with TRBJ2-5, with D perhaps matching TRBD1 or TRBD2 (5 bases each). Trimming removed 1 base at V and 5 bases at J, with 17 bases between. This CDR3 has 16 amino acids. Germline V gene lookup returns CDR1 LNHDA and CDR2 SQIVND (reference sequence). This chain's CDR3 is CASSIGRDVVYETQYF. Here the CDR3 DNA reads TGTGCCAGTAGTATAGGCAGGGACGTTGTTTATGAGACCCAGTACTTC.

The rearrangement uses TRBV7-9 and TRBJ1-1; TRBD1 agrees at 12 bases. The CDR3 is 16 residues long. Per the germline V gene, CDR1 is SEHNR and CDR2 is FQNEAQ (reference sequence). The V segment lost 5 bases and the J segment 7 bases; nucleotides outside the gene matches: 11. The CDR3: CASSGPGQGALNEAFF. The CDR3 DNA reads TGTGCCAGCAGCGGGCCGGGACAGGGGGCCCTCAATGAAGCTTTCTTT.

The chain links TRBV4-1 to TRBJ2-7; D is unresolved. The CDR3 has 15 residues. V was cut by 0 bases and J by 2 bases, with 11 bases left in between. Germline lookup yields CDR1 MGHRA and CDR2 YSYEKL. The CDR3 here is CASSQERAPTYEQYF. As DNA, the CDR3 is TGCGCCAGCAGCCAAGAAAGAGCGCCTACCTACGAGCAGTACTTC.

The chain combines TRBV6-5 with TRBJ2-7; D is perhaps TRBD2 (5 bases). The CDR3 totals 14 residues. CDR1 is MNHEY and CDR2 is SVGAGI in the germline V gene. Trimming left V 2 bases short and J 0 bases short, with 8 bases between. Here the CDR3 DNA reads TGTGCCAGCAGTTACGCCGGGATCTCCTACGAGCAGTACTTC. Residues: CASSYAGISYEQYF.

This clone has a handful of counts. V is TRBV11-2 and J is TRBJ2-2; D not resolved. CDR3 length equals 16 residues. Germline-derived CDR1 and CDR2 are SGHAT and FQNNGV. Trimming left V 5 bases short and J 0 bases short, with 13 bases between. CDR3 DNA: TGTGCCAGCAGCCCAGTTGGATACTCGAACACCGGGGAGCTGTTTTTT. It specifies CASSPVGYSNTGELFF. Complete variable domain (other parts from reference TRBV11-2 and TRBJ2-2): EAGVAQSPRYKIIEKRQSVAFWCNPISGHATLYWYQQILGQGPKLLIQFQNNGVVDDSQLPKDRFSAERLKGVDSTLKIQPAKLEDSAVYLCASSPVGYSNTGELFFGEGSRLTVL.

The chain links TRBV5-8 to TRBJ1-2; the D is unclear. Deletions cut 1 base from V and 4 bases from J, with 8 bases between. Germline V gene lookup returns CDR1 SGHTS and CDR2 YDEGEE. The CDR3 sequence is 13 residues long. CDR3 loop: CASSLNRVYGYTF. As DNA, the CDR3 is TGTGCCAGCAGCTTGAACAGAGTCTATGGCTACACCTTC.

This chain links TRBV5-1 with TRBJ2-2; the match to TRBD1 covers 9 bases. CDR1 is SGHRS, CDR2 YFSETQ, per germline. Trimming cost V 0 bases and J 7 bases; bases outside gene matches: 10. This CDR3 is 17 amino acids long. The CDR3 DNA follows: TGCGCCAGCAGCTTGGGACCGCGGACAGGGGAGGTCGGGGAGCTGTTTTTT. It yields the protein CASSLGPRTGEVGELFF.

The genes are TRBV19 and TRBJ1-2; D perhaps matches TRBD1 (5 bases). Trimming stripped 6 bases from V and 8 bases from J, with 19 bases between. From germline, CDR1 is LNHDA and CDR2 SQIVND (reference sequence). The CDR3 sequence is 14 residues long. This CDR3 reads CASRYRRASEGYTF. The CDR3 DNA is TGTGCCAGTAGGTATCGCAGGGCCAGTGAAGGCTACACCTTC.

This clone showed up just a few times. This chain links TRBV5-4 with TRBJ2-2; possible D gene TRBD1, 6 bases. The length of the CDR3 is 15 residues. Trimming pared 3 bases from V and 4 bases from J, leaving 13 bases between. Germline V gives CDR1 SGHNT, CDR2 YYREEE (reference sequence). CDR3 in amino acids: CASSSGTLSTGELFF. In nucleotides, the CDR3 is TGTGCCAGCAGCTCCGGGACACTGAGCACCGGGGAGCTGTTTTTT.

V gene TRBV7-2 combines with J gene TRBJ1-2; D is uncertain. CDR1 and CDR2 from the germline V gene are SGHTA and FQGNSA. This CDR3 comprises 13 residues. The germline V and J ends were trimmed by 5 bases and 4 bases, with 11 bases remaining between them. This chain's CDR3 is CASSLQYSYGYTF. As DNA, the CDR3 is TGTGCCAGCAGCCTCCAGTACAGCTATGGCTACACCTTC.

The chain employs TRBV5-1 and TRBJ2-7; TRBD2 aligns across 10 bases. The V segment lost 6 bases and the J segment 6 bases; nucleotides outside the gene matches: 6. The CDR3 consists of 13 residues. CDR1 is SGHRS, CDR2 YFSETQ, per germline. DNA of the CDR3: TGCGCCAGCACCTTTCTAGCGGGAGCCGAGCAGTACTTC. Protein sequence: CASTFLAGAEQYF. The full variable domain, completed using reference TRBV5-1 and TRBJ2-7, is KAGVTQTPRYLIKTRGQQVTLSCSPISGHRSVSWYQQTPGQGLQFLFEYFSETQRNKGNFPGRFSGRQFSNSRSEMNVSTLELGDSALYLCASTFLAGAEQYFGPGTRLTVT.

The chain combines TRBV2 with TRBJ1-1; 7 positions agree with TRBD1. In germline, CDR1 is SNHLY, CDR2 FYNNEI. CDR3 size: 13 residues. V gave up 10 bases and J gave up 2 bases; unmatched junction bases: 7. CDR3 amino acids: CANHRQGNTEAFF. Here the CDR3 DNA reads TGTGCCAACCATCGACAGGGAAACACTGAAGCTTTCTTT. Full variable domain (remainder filled in from reference TRBV2 and TRBJ1-1): EPEVTQTPSHQVTQMGQEVILRCVPISNHLYFYWYRQILGQKVEFLVSFYNNEISEKSEIFDDQFSVERPDGSNFTLKIRSTKLEDSAMYFCANHRQGNTEAFFGQGTRLTVV.

The chain recombines TRBV5-1 with TRBJ2-2; D remains ambiguous. Germline lookup yields CDR1 SGHRS and CDR2 YFSETQ. With 3 bases removed from V and 7 bases from J, the gap between germline ends came to 13 bases. The CDR3 sequence is 14 residues long. The CDR3 loop is CASSSFQRRGELFF. CDR3 DNA: TGCGCCAGCAGCTCCTTCCAGAGGCGCGGGGAGCTGTTTTTT.

The genes are TRBV10-2 and TRBJ1-1, with 7 positions matching TRBD1. V trimming: 6 bases; J trimming: 4 bases; junction bases outside the gene matches: 8. The CDR3 is made up of 14 amino acids. Germline V gene data show CDR1 as WSHSY and CDR2 as SAAADI. The CDR3 sequence: CASRETGPSTEAFF. CDR3 DNA sequence: TGCGCCAGCAGGGAGACAGGGCCCAGCACTGAAGCTTTCTTT.

This chain links TRBV2 with TRBJ1-1; a weak D match, TRBD1 (6 bases). This CDR3 is built from 13 residues. Germline V CDR1 and CDR2: SNHLY, FYNNEI. V lost 5 bases to trimming and J lost 3 bases, with 10 bases between them. The CDR3 loop is CASSFRTDTEAFF. CDR3 DNA: TGTGCCAGCAGTTTCCGGACAGACACTGAAGCTTTCTTT. The full variable domain, rest sourced from reference TRBV2 and TRBJ1-1, is EPEVTQTPSHQVTQMGQEVILRCVPISNHLYFYWYRQILGQKVEFLVSFYNNEISEKSEIFDDQFSVERPDGSNFTLKIRSTKLEDSAMYFCASSFRTDTEAFFGQGTRLTVV.

V gene TRBV5-4 combines with J gene TRBJ1-1; a weak D match, TRBD1 (6 bases). This CDR3 spans 14 amino acids. V lost 0 bases and J lost 4, with 10 bases in between. CDR1 is SGHNT and CDR2 is YYREEE in the germline V gene (reference sequence). In DNA, the CDR3 is TGTGCCAGCAGCTTGGCCGGAGGGGGCACTGAAGCTTTCTTT. Residues: CASSLAGGGTEAFF.

In this sample, this clone turned up once. The CDR3 sequence is CASSLPGGGTGELFF. The CDR3 nucleotides read TGCGCCAGCAGCTTGCCCGGGGGAGGAACCGGGGAGCTGTTTTTT. The J gene is TRBJ2-2, the V gene TRBV5-1, with D perhaps TRBD2 (6 bases). This CDR3 is 15 amino acids long. V was cut by 1 base and J by 5 bases, with 12 bases left in between. CDR1 is SGHRS, CDR2 YFSETQ, per germline.

This clone was observed once. V is TRBV15 and J is TRBJ1-2, with D unresolved. This CDR3 region has 14 residues. Germline V gene lookup returns CDR1 LNHNV and CDR2 YYDKDF (reference sequence). The V end was cut by 1 base, the J end by 3 bases, with 9 bases between. The CDR3: CATSRGDGDYGYTF. For the CDR3, the DNA is TGTGCCACCAGCAGAGGTGACGGAGACTATGGCTACACCTTC.

V usage is TRBV4-1 and J usage is TRBJ2-7; D gene unclear. This CDR3 has 14 amino acids. Germline V CDR1 and CDR2: MGHRA, YSYEKL. Trimming took off 3 bases at V and 3 bases at J, with 12 bases between the two ends. CDR3 DNA sequence: TGCGCCAGCAGCCAGTCCCAGTGGAGCTACGAGCAGTACTTC. Its translation: CASSQSQWSYEQYF.

V is TRBV6-1 and J is TRBJ1-1, with a possible D match to TRBD1 (5 bases). This CDR3 contains 14 residues. The ends were cut back, 4 bases at V and 4 bases at J, with 13 bases in the middle. Germline lookup yields CDR1 MNHNS and CDR2 SASEGT. The CDR3 spells CASSVAGLSTEAFF. The CDR3 nucleotides read TGTGCCAGCAGTGTCGCAGGGTTGAGCACTGAAGCTTTCTTT.